The subject of this entry is one T cell receptor beta chain. As yet, its antigen is unknown. The data were obtained in a study of cytomegalovirus exposure and HLA in healthy donors. Study-wide findings and caveats: Exclusion as indistinguishable affected some V segments, including TRBV6-2 and TRBV6-3. Later on, a genetic analysis was performed. It linked a missense variant in DCLRE1C with V- and J-gene trimming of TCR beta. Presence/absence comparisons presumed near-even sequencing depth among donors.

Germline CDR1 is SGHAT and CDR2 is FQNNGV. The V gene end was trimmed by 5 bases and the J gene end by 0 bases; junction bases not matched to a gene: 3. CDR3 length: 15 amino acids. The PCR ran on 60 Vbeta and 13 Jbeta primers. Data came from immunoSEQ multiplex PCR; TCRdb stores just in-frame clones and leaves some out. The top ten clones hold roughly 7.8% of a sample with about 100,000 clones, 73% of them seen once. The TCR sequence derives from a man younger than 40 in good health and CMV-seronegative. What was sequenced was PBMCs. The chain carries TRBV11-2 and TRBJ2-7; TRBD2 agrees at 11 bases. CDR3 region: CASSQLAGGSYEQYF. In DNA form, the CDR3 reads TGTGCCAGCAGCCAGCTAGCGGGGGGCTCCTACGAGCAGTACTTC. The whole variable domain, remainder taken from reference TRBV11-2 and TRBJ2-7, is EAGVAQSPRYKIIEKRQSVAFWCNPISGHATLYWYQQILGQGPKLLIQFQNNGVVDDSQLPKDRFSAERLKGVDSTLKIQPAKLEDSAVYLCASSQLAGGSYEQYFGPGTRLTVT.